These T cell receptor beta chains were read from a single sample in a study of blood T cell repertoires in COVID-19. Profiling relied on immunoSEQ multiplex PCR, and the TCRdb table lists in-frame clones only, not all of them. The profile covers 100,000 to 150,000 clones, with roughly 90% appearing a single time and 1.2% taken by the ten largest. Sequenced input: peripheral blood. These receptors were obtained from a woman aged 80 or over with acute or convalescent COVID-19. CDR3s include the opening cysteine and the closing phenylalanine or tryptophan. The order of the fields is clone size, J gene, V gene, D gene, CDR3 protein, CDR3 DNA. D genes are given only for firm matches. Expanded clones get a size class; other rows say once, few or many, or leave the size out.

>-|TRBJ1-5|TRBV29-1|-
CSGSRGYNQPQHF
TGCAGCGGATCCCGAGGATACAATCAGCCCCAGCATTTT
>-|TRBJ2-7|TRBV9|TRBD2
CASSPSRLAGYEQYF
TGTGCCAGCAGCCCCAGCCGACTAGCGGGATACGAGCAGTACTTC
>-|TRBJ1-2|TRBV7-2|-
CASSLDRVGYGYTF
TGTGCCAGCAGCTTAGACAGGGTGGGGTATGGCTACACCTTC
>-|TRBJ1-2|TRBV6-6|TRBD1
CASSYSGTGVGYTF
TGTGCCAGCAGTTACTCCGGGACAGGGGTCGGCTACACCTTC
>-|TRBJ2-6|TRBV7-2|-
CASSPTSPPDRANVLTF
TGTGCCAGCAGCCCCACTAGCCCGCCGGACAGGGCCAACGTCCTGACTTTC
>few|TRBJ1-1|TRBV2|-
CASSAQPNTEAFF
TGTGCCAGCAGTGCACAGCCAAACACTGAAGCTTTCTTT
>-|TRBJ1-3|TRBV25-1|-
CASSDPPVLDSGNTIYF
TGTGCCAGCAGTGACCCCCCGGTCCTCGACTCTGGAAACACCATATATTTT
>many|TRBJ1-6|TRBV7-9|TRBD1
CASSTYRDRGYNSPLHF
TGTGCCAGCAGCACCTACCGGGACAGGGGATATAATTCACCCCTCCACTTT
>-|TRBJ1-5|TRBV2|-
CASSRGNSNQPQHF
TGTGCCAGCAGCAGGGGAAATAGCAATCAGCCCCAGCATTTT
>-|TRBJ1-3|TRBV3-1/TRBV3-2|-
CASSQATGLGNTIYF
TGTGCCAGCAGCCAAGCGACAGGATTGGGAAACACCATATATTTT
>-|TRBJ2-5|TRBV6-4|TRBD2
CASSERLAGGPRETQYF
TGTGCCAGCAGTGAAAGGTTAGCGGGGGGGCCCAGAGAGACCCAGTACTTC
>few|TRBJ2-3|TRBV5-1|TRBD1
CASSPNPGQTTDTQYF
TGCGCCAGCAGCCCGAACCCGGGACAGACAACAGATACGCAGTATTTT
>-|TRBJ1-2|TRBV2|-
CASSVRIQGSGYTF
TGTGCCAGCAGTGTCAGGATTCAGGGTTCTGGCTACACCTTC
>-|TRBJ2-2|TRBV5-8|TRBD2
CASNDRISGIASGELFF
TGTGCCAGCAACGACCGAATAAGCGGGATCGCTAGCGGGGAGCTGTTTTTT
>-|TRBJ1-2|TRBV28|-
CASSLGGGGYTF
TGTGCCAGCAGTCTTGGGGGAGGTGGCTACACCTTC
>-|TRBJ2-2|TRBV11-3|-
CASSLGTGELFF
TGTGCCAGCAGCTTAGGGACAGGGGAGCTGTTTTTT
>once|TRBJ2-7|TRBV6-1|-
CASSERGGVYEQYF
TGTGCCAGCAGTGAAAGGGGCGGAGTCTACGAGCAGTACTTC
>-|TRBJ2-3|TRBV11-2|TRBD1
CASSTIDRGRFADTQYF
TGTGCCAGCAGCACCATCGACAGGGGGCGGTTCGCAGATACGCAGTATTTT
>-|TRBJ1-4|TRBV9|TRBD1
CASSAGTVYSDEKLFF
TGTGCCAGCAGCGCCGGGACAGTATATAGTGATGAAAAACTGTTTTTT
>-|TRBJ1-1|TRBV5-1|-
CATGANLGTEAFF
TGCGCCACGGGTGCGAACCTGGGCACTGAAGCTTTCTTT
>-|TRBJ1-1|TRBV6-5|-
CATRMQGNTEAFF
TGTGCCACCAGGATGCAGGGGAACACTGAAGCTTTCTTT
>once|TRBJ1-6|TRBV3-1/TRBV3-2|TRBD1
CASTREGADSPLHF
TGTGCCAGCACAAGAGAGGGGGCTGATTCACCCCTCCACTTT
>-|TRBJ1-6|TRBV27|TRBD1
CASSGGQGASPLHF
TGTGCCAGCAGTGGGGGACAGGGGGCTTCACCCCTCCACTTT
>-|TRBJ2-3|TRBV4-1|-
CASSPEGHTDTQYF
TGCGCCAGCAGCCCAGAGGGGCACACAGATACGCAGTATTTT
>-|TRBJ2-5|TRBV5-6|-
CASSLGGFQTQYF
TGTGCCAGCAGCTTGGGAGGGTTTCAGACCCAGTACTTC
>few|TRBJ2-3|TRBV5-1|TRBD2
CASSLIGTSGTDTQYF
TGCGCCAGCAGCTTGATAGGGACTAGCGGCACAGATACGCAGTATTTT
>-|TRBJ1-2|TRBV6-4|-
CASRQTNKDGYTF
TGTGCCAGCAGGCAGACTAATAAGGATGGCTACACCTTC
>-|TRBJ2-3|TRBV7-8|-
CASRPTFEAASSTDTQYF
TGTGCCAGCAGGCCGACCTTTGAAGCGGCCTCTAGCACAGATACGCAGTATTTT
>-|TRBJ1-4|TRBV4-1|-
CASSQGELNEKLFF
TGCGCCAGCAGCCAAGGGGAGCTTAATGAAAAACTGTTTTTT
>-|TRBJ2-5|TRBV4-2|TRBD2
CASSRETSGGAKTQYF
TGTGCCAGCAGCCGGGAGACTAGCGGGGGGGCGAAGACCCAGTACTTC
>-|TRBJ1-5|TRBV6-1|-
CASSEGLIRGNQPQHF
TGTGCCAGCAGTGAAGGGCTTATACGGGGCAATCAGCCCCAGCATTTT
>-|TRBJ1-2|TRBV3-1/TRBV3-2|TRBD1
CASSQAGQSYGYTF
TGTGCCAGCAGCCAAGCGGGACAGTCTTATGGCTACACCTTC
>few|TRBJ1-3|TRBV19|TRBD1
CASRTGGEMGNTIYF
TGTGCCAGTCGGACAGGGGGCGAAATGGGAAACACCATATATTTT
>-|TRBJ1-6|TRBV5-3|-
CARSSWTDSPLHF
TGTGCCAGAAGCTCGTGGACAGATTCACCCCTCCACTTT
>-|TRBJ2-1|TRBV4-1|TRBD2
CASSRLGTSGYNEQFF
TGCGCCAGCAGCCGCTTGGGGACTAGCGGGTACAATGAGCAGTTCTTC
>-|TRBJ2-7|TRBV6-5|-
CASRSPGTSGDEQYF
TGTGCCAGCAGGTCCCCAGGAACGTCGGGGGACGAGCAGTACTTC
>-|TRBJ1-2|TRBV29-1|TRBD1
CSAGQGAANYGYTF
TGCAGCGCAGGACAGGGGGCGGCCAACTATGGCTACACCTTC
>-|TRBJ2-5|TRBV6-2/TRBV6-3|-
CASSHKETQYF
TGTGCCAGCAGCCACAAAGAGACCCAGTACTTC
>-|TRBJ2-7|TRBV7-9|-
CASSLDELTYEQYF
TGTGCCAGCAGCTTAGATGAGCTCACCTACGAGCAGTACTTC
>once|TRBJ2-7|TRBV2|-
CASTPVGRGEQYF
TGTGCCAGCACCCCCGTGGGGCGTGGCGAGCAGTACTTC
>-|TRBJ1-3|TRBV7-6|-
CASSVDHPGDSGNTIYF
TGTGCCAGCAGCGTGGATCACCCAGGGGACTCTGGAAACACCATATATTTT
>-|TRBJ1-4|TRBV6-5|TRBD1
CASSSGQGRNIEKLFF
TGTGCCAGCAGTTCGGGACAGGGGCGCAATATCGAAAAACTGTTTTTT
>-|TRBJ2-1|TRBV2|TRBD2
CASSKRATGGYNEQFF
TGTGCCAGCAGTAAACGCGCCACGGGGGGTTACAATGAGCAGTTCTTC
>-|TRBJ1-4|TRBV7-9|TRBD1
CASSLRTGFEEKLFF
TGTGCCAGCAGCCTCCGGACAGGGTTTGAAGAAAAACTGTTTTTT
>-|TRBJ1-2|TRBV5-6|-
CASSLPGDFLF
TGTGCCAGCAGCTTGCCAGGGGATTTCCTCTTC
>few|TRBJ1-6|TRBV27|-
CASSLHGENSPLHF
TGTGCCAGCAGTTTACACGGGGAGAATTCACCCCTCCACTTT
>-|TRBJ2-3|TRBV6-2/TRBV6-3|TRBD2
CASSPGTRTFGQYF
TGTGCCAGCAGTCCCGGGACTAGGACGTTTGGGCAGTATTTT
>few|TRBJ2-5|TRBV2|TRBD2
CASRGLATRETQYF
TGTGCCAGCAGGGGACTAGCCACCAGGGAGACCCAGTACTTC
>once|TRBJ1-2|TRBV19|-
CASTTVANNYGYTF
TGTGCCAGCACCACCGTGGCAAACAACTATGGCTACACCTTC
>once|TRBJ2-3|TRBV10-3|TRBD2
CAISVTSGGAGDTQYF
TGTGCCATCAGCGTAACTAGCGGGGGGGCCGGGGATACGCAGTATTTT
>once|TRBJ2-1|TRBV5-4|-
CASSLDPTGYNEQFF
TGTGCCAGCAGCTTGGACCCAACGGGCTACAATGAGCAGTTCTTC